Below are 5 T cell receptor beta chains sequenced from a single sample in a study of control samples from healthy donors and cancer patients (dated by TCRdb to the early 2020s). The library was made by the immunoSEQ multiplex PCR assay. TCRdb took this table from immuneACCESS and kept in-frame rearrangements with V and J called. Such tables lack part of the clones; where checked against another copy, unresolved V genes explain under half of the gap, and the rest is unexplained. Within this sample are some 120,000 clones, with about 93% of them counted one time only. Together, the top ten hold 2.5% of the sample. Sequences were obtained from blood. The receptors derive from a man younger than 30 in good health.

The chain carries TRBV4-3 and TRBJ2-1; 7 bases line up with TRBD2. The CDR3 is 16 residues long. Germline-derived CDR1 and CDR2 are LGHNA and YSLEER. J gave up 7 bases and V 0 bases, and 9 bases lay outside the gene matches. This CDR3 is CASSQEQSGIENEQFF. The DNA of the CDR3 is TGCGCCAGCAGCCAAGAACAGAGCGGGATTGAGAATGAGCAGTTCTTC.

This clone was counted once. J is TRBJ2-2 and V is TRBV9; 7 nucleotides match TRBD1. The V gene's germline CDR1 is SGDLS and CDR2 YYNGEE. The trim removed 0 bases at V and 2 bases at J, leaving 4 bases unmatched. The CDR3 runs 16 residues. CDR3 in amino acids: CASSVGEGGNTGELFF. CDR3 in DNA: TGTGCCAGCAGCGTAGGGGAAGGGGGCAACACCGGGGAGCTGTTTTTT.

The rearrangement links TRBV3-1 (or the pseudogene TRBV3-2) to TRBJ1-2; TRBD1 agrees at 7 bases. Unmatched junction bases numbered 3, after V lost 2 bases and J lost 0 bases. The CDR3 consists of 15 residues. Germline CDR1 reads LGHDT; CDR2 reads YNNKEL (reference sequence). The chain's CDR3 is CASSQTGQANYGYTF. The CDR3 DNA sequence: TGTGCCAGCAGCCAAACAGGACAGGCTAACTATGGCTACACCTTC.

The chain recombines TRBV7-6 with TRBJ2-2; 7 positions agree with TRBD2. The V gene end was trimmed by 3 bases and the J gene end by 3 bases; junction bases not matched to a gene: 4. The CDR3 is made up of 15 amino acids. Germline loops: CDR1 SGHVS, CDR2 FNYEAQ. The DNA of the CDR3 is TGTGCCAGCAGCTTGGCGGGAGAGGACACCGGGGAGCTGTTTTTT. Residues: CASSLAGEDTGELFF.

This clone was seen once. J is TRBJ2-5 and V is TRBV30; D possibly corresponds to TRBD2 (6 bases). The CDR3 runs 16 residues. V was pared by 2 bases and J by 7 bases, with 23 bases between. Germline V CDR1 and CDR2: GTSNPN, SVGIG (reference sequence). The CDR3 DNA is TGTGCCTGGAGTCCCCGGCGGCGGGATACGTTAGGGACCCAGTACTTC. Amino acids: CAWSPRRRDTLGTQYF. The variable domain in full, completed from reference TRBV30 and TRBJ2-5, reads SQTIHQWPATLVQPVGSPLSLECTVEGTSNPNLYWYRQAAGRGLQLLFYSVGIGQISSEVPQNLSASRPQDRQFILSSKKLLLSDSGFYLCAWSPRRRDTLGTQYFGPGTRLLVL.